A selection of T cell receptor beta chains follows, all from one sample in a study of T cell responses to AZD1222 COVID-19 vaccine. Repertoires were generated with immunoSEQ multiplex PCR, while TCRdb's copy carries only in-frame clones and drops some. The sample carries some 120,000 clones, 70% to 90% recorded once. Sequencing used peripheral blood, obtained on day 0 of AZD1222 vaccination. Every receptor here comes from an adult in good health. CDR3s leave out the opening cysteine and the closing phenylalanine or tryptophan. Clone size, where shown, is once, few, many, or a class for clones that have expanded.

J: TRBJ1-1; V: TRBV24-1; size: -; CDR3: ATSGLPNTEAF
J: TRBJ1-2; V: TRBV6-5; size: once; CDR3: ASSRDSNYGYT
J: TRBJ1-4; V: TRBV7-9; size: -; CDR3: ASSLWLRETNEKLF
J: TRBJ2-7; V: TRBV18; size: -; CDR3: ASSPLDRGGEQY
J: TRBJ2-1; V: TRBV6-4; size: few; CDR3: ASSQQPGQSLYNEQF
J: TRBJ1-5; V: TRBV7-2; size: once; CDR3: ASSLGIPNQPQH
J: TRBJ2-1; V: TRBV9; size: -; CDR3: ASSVLAGRVEQF
J: TRBJ2-2; V: TRBV19; size: -; CDR3: ASSIVGQGATGELF
J: TRBJ2-7; V: TRBV11-1; size: -; CDR3: ASSDLQGALPEQY
J: TRBJ1-2; V: TRBV27; size: -; CDR3: ASSLYSGADGYT
J: TRBJ1-1; V: TRBV5-1; size: -; CDR3: ASSLGGRENTEAF
J: TRBJ1-6; V: TRBV5-6; size: -; CDR3: ASSSYNSPLH
J: TRBJ1-1; V: TRBV24-1; size: -; CDR3: ATSAPSGQGGTEAF
J: TRBJ2-1; V: TRBV20-1; size: -; CDR3: SAAGYNEQF
J: TRBJ1-1; V: TRBV7-8; size: -; CDR3: ASSSRAENTEAF
J: TRBJ1-1; V: TRBV19; size: -; CDR3: ASQGPNTEAF
J: TRBJ2-5; V: TRBV6-2/TRBV6-3; size: -; CDR3: ASSYRELIYETQY
J: TRBJ2-7; V: TRBV19; size: -; CDR3: ASSFSGGEYEQY
J: TRBJ1-2; V: TRBV5-1; size: -; CDR3: ASSLEGGQSGYT
J: TRBJ1-2; V: TRBV2; size: -; CDR3: ASTKTDLLNAYGYT
J: TRBJ2-5; V: TRBV15; size: -; CDR3: ATSGGRWRGGRETQY
J: TRBJ1-2; V: TRBV27; size: -; CDR3: ASLPLGTGGVLYHRYT
J: TRBJ1-1; V: TRBV11-3; size: -; CDR3: ASSPRPRRTEAF
J: TRBJ1-5; V: TRBV7-9; size: -; CDR3: ASSPTDNQPQH
J: TRBJ1-6; V: TRBV15; size: -; CDR3: ATSSGTVNSPLH
J: TRBJ1-4; V: TRBV11-2; size: -; CDR3: ASSRDSPEEKLF
J: TRBJ1-1; V: TRBV7-3; size: -; CDR3: ASSSLVLRTGEKLGAF
J: TRBJ1-1; V: TRBV4-1; size: -; CDR3: ASGYYTGEAF
J: TRBJ1-1; V: TRBV30; size: -; CDR3: ARRGHNTEAF